A single sample gave rise to the 6 T cell receptor beta chains below, sequenced in a study of blood T cell repertoires in COVID-19. Only in-frame clones appear in the TCRdb table, and some are missing; sequencing was by immunoSEQ multiplex PCR. Among roughly 62,000 clones listed, over 80% were seen once. The sample consisted of peripheral blood. These receptors came from a man aged 25 to 40 with COVID-19, enrolled during active disease.

With regard to this clone: Germline and junction disagree at one end, which may indicate a read error. CDR3 residues: CASSEEVAIVF. The DNA for the CDR3 is TGTGCCAGCAGTGAGGAAGTAGCGATAGTCTTC. The chain links TRBV2 to TRBJ2-1; D is perhaps TRBD2 (5 bases). The germline V gene encodes CDR1 SNHLY and CDR2 FYNNEI. The CDR3 is made up of 11 amino acids.

The chain employs TRBV2 and TRBJ2-2; a weak D match, TRBD2 (5 bases). CDR3 length equals 13 residues. V lost 5 bases, J lost 1 base, and 5 bases lay in between. Germline-derived CDR1 and CDR2 are SNHLY and FYNNEI. This CDR3 reads CASSRGNTGELFF. In DNA form, the CDR3 reads TGTGCCAGCAGTCGGGGGAACACCGGGGAGCTGTTTTTT. The full variable domain, completed using reference TRBV2 and TRBJ2-2, is EPEVTQTPSHQVTQMGQEVILRCVPISNHLYFYWYRQILGQKVEFLVSFYNNEISEKSEIFDDQFSVERPDGSNFTLKIRSTKLEDSAMYFCASSRGNTGELFFGEGSRLTVL.

In its sample, this clone was seen a few times. V usage is TRBV11-2 and J usage is TRBJ1-1; tentatively, D is TRBD1 (5 bases). The CDR3 consists of 15 residues. The germline gives CDR1 SGHAT, CDR2 FQNNGV. The V gene lost 0 bases and the J gene lost 3 bases, with 11 bases spanning the gap. CDR3 nucleotide sequence: TGTGCCAGCAGCTTAGATCCGGGACTTTACACTGAAGCTTTCTTT. Its translation is CASSLDPGLYTEAFF.

This chain joins TRBV9 and TRBJ1-1; D call uncertain. Germline V gene sequence: CDR1 SGDLS, CDR2 YYNGEE. The CDR3 is 12 amino acids. V was cut by 4 bases and J by 2 bases, with 6 bases left in between. Written as DNA, the CDR3 is TGTGCCAGCAGCTTACATAACACTGAAGCTTTCTTT. Translated, it gives CASSLHNTEAFF.

This clone has a single count. The chain has TRBV7-6 and TRBJ1-2; maybe TRBD1 (5 bases). The germline gives CDR1 SGHVS, CDR2 FNYEAQ. The CDR3 covers 13 residues. Trimming took 1 base from V and 3 from J, leaving 6 bases between them. CDR3 nucleotides: TGTGCCAGCAGCTTAGGGGGCGACTATGGCTACACCTTC. As protein: CASSLGGDYGYTF.

J is TRBJ1-2 and V is TRBV29-1; D possibly corresponds to TRBD1 (6 bases). The germline V and J ends were trimmed by 4 bases and 0 bases, with 12 bases remaining between them. CDR3 length equals 14 residues. Germline V lookup: CDR1 SQVTM, CDR2 ANQGSEA. The CDR3: CSVALGQTNYGYTF. The CDR3 bases are TGCAGCGTTGCCCTCGGACAGACTAACTATGGCTACACCTTC.